The present T cell receptor beta chain was sequenced within a study of monozygotic twins with inflammatory bowel disease. This CDR3 is built from 16 residues. Germline lookup yields CDR1 LNHDA and CDR2 SQIVND (reference sequence). TCRdb re-called the 5' RACE reads and gives one entry per CDR3 protein, without DNA. The sample table includes over 110,000 distinct CDR3 sequences. This chain links TRBV19 with TRBJ2-7; TCRdb calls TRBD1, which cannot be checked without DNA. The sequenced sample was blood. This clonotype was obtained from a human donor with ulcerative colitis or Crohn's disease, or a healthy co-twin of an affected twin (not recorded which). CDR3 residues: CASSIYPGQAYYEQYF.